The present T cell receptor (beta chain) was sequenced within a study of shared clonotypes between healthy human individuals. The CDR3 contains 15 residues. V lost 2 bases and J 0 bases, leaving 12 bases between the germline ends. CDR1 and CDR2 from the germline V gene are SGHRS and YFSETQ. It was at deep level that the assay was run. Repertoires were generated with immunoSEQ multiplex PCR, while TCRdb's copy carries only in-frame clones and drops some. The data contain about 2 million clones, approximately 95% of them singletons. The chain is built from TRBV5-1 and TRBJ2-7; possibly TRBD2 for D (6 bases). The receptor was derived from a man between 18 and 35 years old in good health. The source material was naive CD4+ T cells sorted from blood. The subset here: CD45RA+ positively selected. CDR3 loop: CASSFGGVGSYEQYF. The DNA of the CDR3 is TGCGCCAGCAGCTTCGGGGGAGTTGGCTCCTACGAGCAGTACTTC.